The 21 T cell receptor beta chains in this list originate from one sample, sequenced in a study of tumour-infiltrating T cells in Burkitt lymphoma (dated by TCRdb to 2020 to 2022). Library preparation employed the immunoSEQ multiplex PCR assay. TCRdb took this table from immuneACCESS and kept in-frame rearrangements with V and J called. Such tables lack part of the clones; where checked against another copy, unresolved V genes explain under half of the gap, and the rest is unexplained. The sample table shows over 4,000 clones, and about 25% are seen once. The ten largest clones take up 26% of the sample. Material: tumor tissue. The receptors stem from a human donor with diffuse large B-cell lymphoma.

This chain connects TRBV5-1 to TRBJ1-1, with 9 bases identical to TRBD1. This CDR3 comprises 16 residues. With V trimmed by 0 bases and J by 5 bases, 8 bases remained unmatched. Germline V gene sequence: CDR1 SGHRS, CDR2 YFSETQ. The chain's CDR3 is CASSLVTGGFTTEAFF. DNA of the CDR3: TGCGCCAGCAGCTTGGTGACAGGGGGTTTCACGACTGAAGCTTTCTTT.

This clone is large (0.1 to 1%) in the sample. The V and J genes are TRBV5-1 and TRBJ2-7, with 9 positions matching TRBD1. Per germline, CDR1 SGHRS and CDR2 YFSETQ. The trim removed 0 bases at V and 3 bases at J, leaving 1 base unmatched. This CDR3 region has 14 residues. The CDR3 loop reads CASSLGQGVYEQYF. For the CDR3, the DNA is TGCGCCAGCAGCTTGGGACAGGGGGTCTACGAGCAGTACTTC.

The V and J genes are TRBV2 and TRBJ1-5; 8 bases align to TRBD1. The CDR3 contains 16 residues. V trimming: 1 base; J trimming: 4 bases; junction bases outside the gene matches: 6. Germline CDR1 is SNHLY and CDR2 is FYNNEI. CDR3 protein: CASSEGQGARNQPQHF. The CDR3, as DNA: TGTGCCAGCAGTGAAGGGCAGGGGGCTAGGAATCAGCCCCAGCATTTT. The entire variable domain, with the rest obtained from reference TRBV2 and TRBJ1-5, is as follows: EPEVTQTPSHQVTQMGQEVILRCVPISNHLYFYWYRQILGQKVEFLVSFYNNEISEKSEIFDDQFSVERPDGSNFTLKIRSTKLEDSAMYFCASSEGQGARNQPQHFGDGTRLSIL.

This clone was seen a single time. This sequence joins TRBV7-2 and TRBJ1-1; D gene uncertain. The germline gives CDR1 SGHTA, CDR2 FQGNSA. CDR3 length: 15 residues. Trimming removed 2 bases at V and 1 base at J, with 11 bases between. Written as DNA, the CDR3 is TGTGCCAGCAGCTTATTTTTGGGGAAGAACACTGAAGCTTTCTTT. Translation gives CASSLFLGKNTEAFF. Full variable domain (outside the CDR3, taken from reference TRBV7-2 and TRBJ1-1): GAGVSQSPSNKVTEKGKDVELRCDPISGHTALYWYRQSLGQGLEFLIYFQGNSAPDKSGLPSDRFSAERTGGSVSTLTIQRTQQEDSAVYLCASSLFLGKNTEAFFGQGTRLTVV.

In its sample, this clone is medium-sized (0.01 to 0.1%). The CDR3 reads CASSEIAGSSSYEQYF. Written as DNA, the CDR3 is TGTGCCAGCAGTGAAATAGCGGGATCGAGCTCCTACGAGCAGTACTTC. V and J are TRBV6-1 and TRBJ2-7; 8 bases line up with TRBD2. The CDR3 runs 16 residues. Germline lookup yields CDR1 MNHNS and CDR2 SASEGT. Trimming at V came to 2 bases and at J to 0 bases, leaving 6 bases not matched to a gene.

This clone turned up a few times. The chain carries TRBV19 and TRBJ1-4; no firm D call. The CDR3 consists of 17 residues. In germline, CDR1 is LNHDA, CDR2 SQIVND (reference sequence). The V end lost 6 bases, the J end lost 5 bases, and 22 bases lay between the germline ends. The CDR3, as DNA: TGTGCCAGTAGCCATTTACTTAGGGTGCAACTGAATGAAAAACTGTTTTTT. Protein: CASSHLLRVQLNEKLFF.

This clone has a handful of counts. The V and J genes are TRBV19 and TRBJ1-4, with 8 bases fitting TRBD1. Trimming removed 5 bases from V and 2 bases from J; junction bases left unmatched: 7. The CDR3 runs to 16 residues. CDR1 is LNHDA, CDR2 SQIVND, per germline (reference sequence). Here the CDR3 DNA reads TGTGCCAGTAGTCGGACAGGGTCGTGGACTAATGAAAAACTGTTTTTT. Encoded protein: CASSRTGSWTNEKLFF.

This clone turned up a few times. V and J are TRBV7-2 and TRBJ2-7; D could derive from TRBD1 or TRBD2 (6 bases each). This CDR3 is 16 amino acids long. V dropped 1 base and J dropped 0 bases, with 13 bases sitting between them. Germline-derived CDR1 and CDR2 are SGHTA and FQGNSA. The CDR3 DNA sequence: TGTGCCAGCAGCTTAGTTGGGGGGACATCCTCCTACGAGCAGTACTTC. Translated: CASSLVGGTSSYEQYF.

The V gene is TRBV19, the J gene TRBJ2-5; no firm D call. Trimming cost V 7 bases and J 4 bases, with 10 bases left between them. CDR1 is LNHDA, CDR2 SQIVND, per germline (reference sequence). The CDR3 loop spans 12 amino acids. This CDR3 is CASTEAGETQYF. The CDR3 nucleotides are TGTGCCAGTACCGAAGCAGGAGAGACCCAGTACTTC.

By share of the sample, this clone is medium-sized. V gene TRBV14 combines with J gene TRBJ2-7; no clear D. The length of the CDR3 is 13 residues. V was clipped by 4 bases and J by 5 bases, with 12 bases between them. CDR1 is SGHDN, CDR2 FVKESK, per germline. CDR3: CASSPLGDDEQYF. The CDR3, as DNA: TGTGCCAGCAGCCCGCTCGGAGATGACGAGCAGTACTTC.

This clone was counted a few times. The chain employs TRBV9 and TRBJ2-5; D is uncertain. This CDR3 region has 14 residues. V lost 3 bases and J lost 5, with 14 bases in between. Germline V gene data show CDR1 as SGDLS and CDR2 as YYNGEE. The CDR3 DNA reads as TGTGCCAGCAGCGGAATAGCCGGAGTTGAGACCCAGTACTTC. The encoded protein is CASSGIAGVETQYF.

By share, this clone counts as medium-sized. This sequence joins TRBV7-9 and TRBJ1-1; no clear D gene. This CDR3 contains 17 residues. The germline V and J ends were trimmed by 2 bases and 3 bases, with 19 bases remaining between them. Germline V gene lookup returns CDR1 SEHNR and CDR2 FQNEAQ (reference sequence). Here the CDR3 DNA reads TGTGCCAGCAGCTTAACCCGGGCCAACTTTGGGGACACTGAAGCTTTCTTT. Translated, it gives CASSLTRANFGDTEAFF.

The V and J genes are TRBV15 and TRBJ1-2; a possible D gene is TRBD1 (5 bases). The CDR3 sequence is 14 residues long. With 1 base removed from V and 4 bases from J, the gap between germline ends came to 10 bases. From germline, CDR1 is LNHNV and CDR2 YYDKDF (reference sequence). CDR3 region: CATSRAGGAYGYTF. CDR3 coding DNA: TGTGCCACCAGCAGAGCGGGGGGAGCCTATGGCTACACCTTC.

The chain couples TRBV9 to TRBJ2-2; no clear D gene. Per germline, CDR1 SGDLS and CDR2 YYNGEE. This CDR3 is 16 amino acids long. Trimming pared 2 bases from V and 2 bases from J, leaving 13 bases between. The CDR3 coding sequence is TGTGCCAGCAGCGTCGTCCCCTCGGGCAACACCGGGGAGCTGTTTTTT. Its protein is CASSVVPSGNTGELFF.

The V gene is TRBV6-5, the J gene TRBJ2-1; D call uncertain. Trimming took 3 bases from V and 11 from J, leaving 8 bases between them. This CDR3 has 11 residues. The V gene's germline CDR1 is MNHEY and CDR2 SVGAGI. CDR3 in DNA: TGTGCCAGCAGTTATTTAGGACAGCAGTTCTTC. Protein sequence: CASSYLGQQFF.

This clone was seen a handful of times. The V and J genes are TRBV7-3 and TRBJ1-2; possible D gene TRBD1, 6 bases. V shed 5 bases and J shed 8 bases, with 21 bases lying between them. Germline V gene data show CDR1 as SGHTA and CDR2 as FQGTGA. This CDR3 is built from 15 residues. CDR3 amino acids: CASSPQGTPSQGYTF. The DNA for the CDR3 is TGTGCCAGCAGCCCTCAGGGGACACCATCGCAGGGCTACACCTTC.

The chain is built from TRBV5-1 and TRBJ2-1; weak D call: TRBD2 (5 bases). The V end lost 4 bases, the J end lost 5 bases, and 7 bases lay between the germline ends. This CDR3 region has 12 residues. Germline values: CDR1 SGHRS, CDR2 YFSETQ. CDR3 region: CASSRLNNEQFF. CDR3 nucleotide sequence: TGCGCCAGCAGCCGACTAAACAATGAGCAGTTCTTC.

V gene TRBV19 combines with J gene TRBJ2-3, with 13 nucleotides matching TRBD2. The CDR3 loop spans 15 amino acids. V lost 10 bases, J lost 2 bases, and 6 bases stayed unmatched. The germline V gene encodes CDR1 LNHDA and CDR2 SQIVND (reference sequence). CDR3 bases: TGTGCCACTGGGACTAGCGGGATAAACACAGATACGCAGTATTTT. Amino acids: CATGTSGINTDTQYF.

DNA for the CDR3: TGTGCCAGCAGCCCCACCCGATCGACAGGGCCCGACTCCTATGGCTACACCTTC. Its translation: CASSPTRSTGPDSYGYTF. This rearrangement joins TRBV28 to TRBJ1-2; 7 bases agree with TRBD1. V dropped 6 bases and J dropped 4; count of bases not matched to a gene: 20. The CDR3 sequence is 18 residues long. The V gene's germline CDR1 is MDHEN and CDR2 SYDVKM.

This clone was detected a few times. V and J are TRBV19 and TRBJ2-2, with D tentatively TRBD2 (6 bases). Trimming cost V 2 bases and J 2 bases, with 9 bases left between them. Per the germline V gene, CDR1 is LNHDA and CDR2 is SQIVND (reference sequence). This CDR3 has 15 residues. The CDR3 loop is CASSITSLNTGELFF. DNA of the CDR3: TGTGCCAGTAGTATAACTAGCCTCAACACCGGGGAGCTGTTTTTT.

The chain is built from TRBV7-2 and TRBJ2-1; no clear D gene. Trimming pared 3 bases from V and 3 bases from J, leaving 0 bases between. The CDR3 consists of 11 residues. Germline-derived CDR1 and CDR2 are SGHTA and FQGNSA. CDR3: CASSFYNEQFF. CDR3 coding DNA: TGTGCCAGCAGCTTCTACAATGAGCAGTTCTTC.